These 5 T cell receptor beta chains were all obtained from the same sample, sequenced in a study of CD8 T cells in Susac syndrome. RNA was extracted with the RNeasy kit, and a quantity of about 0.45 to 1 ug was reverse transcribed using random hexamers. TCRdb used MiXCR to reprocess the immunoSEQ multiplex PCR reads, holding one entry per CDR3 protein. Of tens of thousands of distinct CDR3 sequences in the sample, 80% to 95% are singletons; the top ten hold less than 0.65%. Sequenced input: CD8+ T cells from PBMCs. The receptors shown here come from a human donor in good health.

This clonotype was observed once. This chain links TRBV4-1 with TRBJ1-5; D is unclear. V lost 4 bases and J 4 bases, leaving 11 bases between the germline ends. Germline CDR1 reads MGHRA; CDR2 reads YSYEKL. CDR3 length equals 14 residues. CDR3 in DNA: TGCGCCAGCAGCCGCGGGATCCTAAATCAGCCCCAGCATTTT. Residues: CASSRGILNQPQHF.

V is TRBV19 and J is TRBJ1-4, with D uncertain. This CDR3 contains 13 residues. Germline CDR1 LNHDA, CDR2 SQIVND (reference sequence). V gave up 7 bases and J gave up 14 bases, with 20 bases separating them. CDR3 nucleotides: TGTGCCAGTAACTCCCCTCCGGACGGTCTTCTGTTTTTT. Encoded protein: CASNSPPDGLLFF.

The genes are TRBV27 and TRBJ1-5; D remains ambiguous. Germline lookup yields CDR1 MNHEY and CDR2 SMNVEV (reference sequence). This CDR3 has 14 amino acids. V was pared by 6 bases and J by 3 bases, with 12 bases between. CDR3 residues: CASSPVGYNQPQHF. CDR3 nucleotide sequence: TGTGCCAGCAGCCCCGTGGGGTACAATCAGCCCCAGCATTTT.

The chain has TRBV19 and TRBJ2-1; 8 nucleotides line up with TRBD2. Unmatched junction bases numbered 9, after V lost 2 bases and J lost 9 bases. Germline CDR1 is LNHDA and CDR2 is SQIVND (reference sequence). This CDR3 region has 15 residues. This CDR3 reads CASSIYAGGNVEQFF. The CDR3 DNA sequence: TGTGCCAGTAGTATATACGCGGGGGGCAATGTTGAGCAGTTCTTC.

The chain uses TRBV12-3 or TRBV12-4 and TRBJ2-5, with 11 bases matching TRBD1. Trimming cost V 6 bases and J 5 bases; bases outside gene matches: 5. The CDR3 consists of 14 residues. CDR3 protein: CASSMDRGLETQYF. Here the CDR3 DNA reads TGTGCCAGCAGCATGGACAGGGGGCTTGAGACCCAGTACTTC.